This T cell receptor beta chain was observed in a study of identical twins. cDNA molecules carried unique molecular identifiers, and template switching added a universal primer site. TCRdb redid the calling of the 5' RACE reads with MiXCR, one entry per CDR3 protein. Among around 550,000 distinct CDR3 sequences listed, 15% were seen once. The CDR3 has 15 residues. Looked up from germline, CDR1 is LNHDA and CDR2 is SQIVND (reference sequence). V was clipped by 6 bases and J by 1 base, with 12 bases between them. The sample was also linked to a second study, of yellow fever vaccine responses in identical twins.

Sequences were obtained from CD4+ T cells sorted from blood. This receptor was taken from a young woman in good health. V and J are TRBV19 and TRBJ2-2; the D gene is possibly TRBD1 (6 bases). DNA of the CDR3: TGTGCCAGTAGCCGGGACAATATGAACACCGGGGAGCTGTTTTTT. Its translation: CASSRDNMNTGELFF.